Shown below are 25 T cell receptor beta chains from a single sample sequenced in a study of cytomegalovirus exposure and HLA in healthy donors. The PCR was carried out with 60 Vbeta primers and 13 Jbeta primers. Measured with immunoSEQ multiplex PCR; TCRdb has only the in-frame clones, and not every one. The table records some 120,000 clones, less than 75% of them present only once. Sequenced sample: PBMCs. These receptors came from a woman aged 35 to 49 in good health and CMV-seropositive.

The V gene is TRBV29-1, the J gene TRBJ2-3, with D perhaps TRBD1 (7 bases). With 7 bases removed from V and 2 bases from J, the gap between germline ends came to 19 bases. The CDR3 spans 15 residues. Germline V gene lookup returns CDR1 SQVTM and CDR2 ANQGSEA. This chain's CDR3 is CSAGGPGQSTDTQYF. The DNA for the CDR3 is TGCAGCGCAGGAGGGCCGGGACAGTCCACAGATACGCAGTATTTT.

The gene calls are TRBV6-1 and TRBJ1-1; 10 bases match TRBD1. J was trimmed by 0 bases and V by 3 bases; bases with no gene match: 7. CDR1 is MNHNS, CDR2 SASEGT, per germline. The CDR3 sequence is 17 residues long. The CDR3 sequence: CASSDRDRGLVNTEAFF. The CDR3 nucleotides read TGTGCCAGCAGTGATCGGGACAGGGGATTGGTGAACACTGAAGCTTTCTTT.

The gene calls are TRBV30 and TRBJ1-2, with a tentative D call TRBD1 (5 bases). V was shortened by 1 base and J by 4 bases, with 13 bases between the two germline ends. The CDR3 totals 14 residues. Germline CDR1 is GTSNPN and CDR2 is SVGIG (reference sequence). The CDR3 DNA sequence: TGTGCCTGGAGTGGCAAAGGGGTTAGCTATGGCTACACCTTC. Encoded protein: CAWSGKGVSYGYTF.

The rearrangement uses TRBV27 and TRBJ1-1, with D perhaps matching TRBD1 (5 bases). V dropped 0 bases and J dropped 2 bases, with 10 bases sitting between them. This CDR3 contains 15 residues. Germline loops: CDR1 MNHEY, CDR2 SMNVEV (reference sequence). CDR3 in amino acids: CASSLSGLTNTEAFF. In DNA form, the CDR3 reads TGTGCCAGCAGTTTATCGGGACTGACCAACACTGAAGCTTTCTTT.

The V call is TRBV28, the J call TRBJ1-1; tentatively, D is TRBD1 (6 bases). The CDR3 totals 13 residues. The V gene lost 2 bases and the J gene lost 5 bases, with 9 bases spanning the gap. Germline-derived CDR1 and CDR2 are MDHEN and SYDVKM. The chain's CDR3 is CASSLRGKTEAFF. The CDR3 nucleotides read TGTGCCAGCAGTTTAAGGGGGAAGACTGAAGCTTTCTTT.

The chain uses TRBV5-1 and TRBJ1-1; D remains ambiguous. There are 13 residues in the CDR3. Germline CDR1 and CDR2: SGHRS and YFSETQ. V lost 1 base to trimming and J lost 2 bases, with 6 bases between them. The CDR3 DNA reads as TGCGCCAGCAGCTTGATACTCAACACTGAAGCTTTCTTT. As protein: CASSLILNTEAFF.

As DNA, the CDR3 is TGTGCCAGCAGCTACCAAGCTAACTCCTACGAGCAGTACTTC. Protein: CASSYQANSYEQYF. The chain is built from TRBV7-2 and TRBJ2-7; no reliable D call. Germline V gene sequence: CDR1 SGHTA, CDR2 FQGNSA. This CDR3 is built from 14 residues. Trimming pared 4 bases from V and 0 bases from J, leaving 10 bases between. Complete variable domain (other parts from reference TRBV7-2 and TRBJ2-7): GAGVSQSPSNKVTEKGKDVELRCDPISGHTALYWYRQSLGQGLEFLIYFQGNSAPDKSGLPSDRFSAERTGGSVSTLTIQRTQQEDSAVYLCASSYQANSYEQYFGPGTRLTVT.

CDR3 amino acids: CASSPDGVYEQYF. Here the CDR3 DNA reads TGCGCCAGCAGCCCTGATGGAGTGTACGAGCAGTACTTC. J is TRBJ2-7 and V is TRBV4-3; D is unresolved. Trimming took 4 bases from V and 4 from J, leaving 11 bases between them. This CDR3 region has 13 residues. Germline CDR1 reads LGHNA; CDR2 reads YSLEER.

This chain links TRBV5-1 with TRBJ2-2; 8 bases are a match to TRBD1. Unmatched junction bases numbered 5, after V lost 4 bases and J lost 6 bases. The CDR3 consists of 14 residues. Germline V CDR1 and CDR2: SGHRS, YFSETQ. In nucleotides, the CDR3 is TGCGCCAGCAGCCCGGACAGGGAGGCCGGGGAGCTGTTTTTT. This sequence encodes CASSPDREAGELFF.

The rearrangement links TRBV6-1 to TRBJ1-1, with D possibly being TRBD1 (6 bases). The germline gives CDR1 MNHNS, CDR2 SASEGT. CDR3 length: 15 amino acids. V gave up 5 bases and J gave up 1 base, with 14 bases separating them. Here the CDR3 reads CASSPQGGANTEAFF. The CDR3 coding sequence is TGTGCCAGCAGTCCACAAGGGGGAGCGAACACTGAAGCTTTCTTT.

The rearrangement joins TRBV5-4 to TRBJ2-7, with a possible D match to TRBD1 (5 bases). With 0 bases removed from V and 1 base from J, the gap between germline ends came to 5 bases. The CDR3 extends over 13 amino acids. Germline CDR1 and CDR2: SGHNT and YYREEE (reference sequence). CDR3 protein: CASSLGQSYEQYF. In DNA, the CDR3 is TGTGCCAGCAGCTTGGGACAGTCCTACGAGCAGTACTTC. The full variable domain, rest sourced from reference TRBV5-4 and TRBJ2-7, is ETGVTQSPTHLIKTRGQQVTLRCSSQSGHNTVSWYQQALGQGPQFIFQYYREEENGRGNFPPRFSGLQFPNYSSELNVNALELDDSALYLCASSLGQSYEQYFGPGTRLTVT.

The rearrangement links TRBV12-5 to TRBJ1-6; TRBD1 is a possible D gene (5 bases). The ends were cut back, 4 bases at V and 12 bases at J, with 13 bases in the middle. The germline V gene has CDR1 LGHNT and CDR2 FRNRAP. This CDR3 comprises 13 residues. CDR3 in amino acids: CASGSPPQVPLHF. In nucleotides, the CDR3 is TGTGCTAGTGGTTCCCCCCCACAGGTACCCCTCCACTTT.

This clone has a single count. The J gene is TRBJ2-2, the V gene TRBV7-8; 13 nucleotides align to TRBD2. With V trimmed by 8 bases and J by 4 bases, 1 base remained unmatched. The CDR3 runs to 14 residues. Germline V gene data show CDR1 as SGHVS and CDR2 as FQNEAQ. The CDR3 DNA follows: TGTGCCAGCGGACTAGCGGGAGTCACCGGGGAGCTGTTTTTT. It encodes CASGLAGVTGELFF.

This chain links TRBV6-5 with TRBJ1-1, with D maybe TRBD1 (5 bases). The CDR3 is made up of 14 amino acids. Germline V lookup: CDR1 MNHEY, CDR2 SVGAGI. V was trimmed by 5 bases and J by 5 bases, leaving 15 bases between them. Here the CDR3 reads CASSGSGGSTEAFF. The CDR3 nucleotides read TGTGCCAGCAGTGGCTCCGGGGGATCTACTGAAGCTTTCTTT.

The CDR3 nucleotides are TGTGCCAGTAGCCCTGGCGGGGGAAACACCGGGGAGCTGTTTTTT. It yields the protein CASSPGGGNTGELFF. V gene TRBV19 combines with J gene TRBJ2-2; 7 bases fit TRBD2. The CDR3 is made up of 15 amino acids. Trimming took 6 bases from V and 2 from J; bases not matched to a gene: 6. Per the germline V gene, CDR1 is LNHDA and CDR2 is SQIVND (reference sequence).

This clone was recorded once. V usage is TRBV30 and J usage is TRBJ1-5; TRBD1 aligns across 9 bases. CDR3 length: 17 amino acids. CDR1 and CDR2 (germline): GTSNPN, SVGIG (reference sequence). V lost 1 base and J lost 4; bases outside the gene matches: 11. This CDR3 is CAWSAPGQGPLNQPQHF. CDR3 in DNA: TGTGCCTGGAGTGCCCCCGGACAGGGGCCCCTGAATCAGCCCCAGCATTTT.

J is TRBJ2-5 and V is TRBV21-1; the table names TRBD1, a call not compared with the DNA. TRBV21-1 represents a pseudogene. The CDR3 is 14 amino acids. The CDR3 loop reads CASTKWASQETQYF. DNA for the CDR3: TGTGCCAGCACGAAGTGGGCCAGTCAAGAGACCCAGTACTTC.

This chain links TRBV5-5 with TRBJ2-5; 10 nucleotides agree with TRBD2. The CDR3 consists of 15 residues. The germline CDR1 and CDR2 sequences are SGHKS and YYEKEE (reference sequence). The J segment lost 1 base and the V segment lost 7 bases, leaving 7 bases of the junction unmatched. The CDR3 loop is CASGIAGGIQETQYF. The DNA for the CDR3 is TGTGCCAGCGGGATAGCGGGAGGCATCCAAGAGACCCAGTACTTC. The whole variable domain, filled in from reference TRBV5-5 and TRBJ2-5, reads DAGVTQSPTHLIKTRGQQVTLRCSPISGHKSVSWYQQVLGQGPQFIFQYYEKEERGRGNFPDRFSARQFPNYSSELNVNALLLGDSALYLCASGIAGGIQETQYFGPGTRLLVL.

The gene calls are TRBV5-1 and TRBJ2-1, with 16 nucleotides matching TRBD2. J lost 3 bases, V lost 4 bases, and 7 bases had no gene match. Germline assignment: CDR1 SGHRS and CDR2 YFSETQ. The CDR3 has 18 residues. CDR3 amino acids: CASSPGTSGRVNYNEQFF. The CDR3 region has the DNA TGCGCCAGCAGCCCCGGGACTAGCGGGAGGGTAAACTACAATGAGCAGTTCTTC.

This clone was seen only a few times. The J gene is TRBJ2-5, the V gene TRBV28; TRBD2 is a possible D gene (5 bases). Germline assignment: CDR1 MDHEN and CDR2 SYDVKM. The CDR3 extends over 13 amino acids. V lost 8 bases, J lost 2 bases, and 12 bases lay in between. The CDR3 coding sequence is TGTGCCAGCGGTGGACTGGGACAAGAGACCCAGTACTTC. Its translation is CASGGLGQETQYF.

The V call is TRBV19, the J call TRBJ1-2; perhaps TRBD1 as D (6 bases). Germline CDR1 and CDR2: LNHDA and SQIVND (reference sequence). V lost 10 bases and J lost 4, with 16 bases in between. The CDR3 is made up of 13 amino acids. In nucleotides, the CDR3 is TGTGCCACCCGGGGAGGGGGTGGCTATGGCTACACCTTC. This codes for CATRGGGGYGYTF.

The chain employs TRBV7-3 and TRBJ2-3; possibly TRBD1 for D (5 bases). Trimming removed 5 bases from V and 2 bases from J, with 14 bases in between. The CDR3 loop spans 15 amino acids. Germline V CDR1 and CDR2: SGHTA, FQGTGA. The CDR3 DNA reads TGTGCCAGCAGCCCAACAGGAGCCTACACAGATACGCAGTATTTT. Residues: CASSPTGAYTDTQYF.

This clone has only a few counts. V gene TRBV6-1 combines with J gene TRBJ1-2; 10 positions agree with TRBD1. The CDR3 contains 15 residues. V dropped 3 bases and J dropped 4; count of bases not matched to a gene: 5. Germline CDR1 and CDR2: MNHNS and SASEGT. CDR3 in amino acids: CASSDGTGAFYGYTF. CDR3 DNA sequence: TGTGCCAGCAGTGATGGGACAGGGGCGTTCTATGGCTACACCTTC.

The rearrangement joins TRBV4-2 to TRBJ1-2; tentatively, D is TRBD1 (6 bases). The V end was cut by 1 base, the J end by 8 bases, with 20 bases between. Germline V gene sequence: CDR1 LGHNA, CDR2 YNFKEQ. The CDR3 totals 16 residues. CDR3: CASSQVVAGVKGGYTF. DNA of the CDR3: TGTGCCAGCAGCCAAGTTGTGGCAGGGGTGAAAGGCGGCTACACCTTC.

The genes are TRBV7-2 and TRBJ2-7, with 9 bases lining up with TRBD1. The CDR3 contains 15 residues. The germline V gene encodes CDR1 SGHTA and CDR2 FQGNSA. With V trimmed by 7 bases and J by 4 bases, 11 bases remained unmatched. The CDR3 DNA follows: TGTGCCAGCACCCCATTCCGGGACAGGGATTACGAGCAGTACTTC. This codes for CASTPFRDRDYEQYF.